The 20 T cell receptor beta chains reported below all come from one sample, sequenced in a study of blood T cell repertoires in COVID-19. TCRdb's copy holds only in-frame clones and misses some; the assay was immunoSEQ multiplex PCR. The table includes about 150,000 clones, about four fifths detected once. The specimen was peripheral blood. Every receptor here comes from a woman in her fifties or sixties with acute or convalescent COVID-19.

This chain joins TRBV25-1 and TRBJ1-4, with TRBD1 matching 9 bases. The germline V gene has CDR1 MGHDK and CDR2 SYGVNS. CDR3 length: 16 amino acids. V gave up 1 base and J gave up 9 bases; unmatched junction bases: 9. As DNA, the CDR3 is TGTGCCAGCAGTGAATGGGGACAGGGAGGGAATCAAAAACTGTTTTTT. Translated: CASSEWGQGGNQKLFF.

The chain employs TRBV19 and TRBJ2-1; TRBD2 matches 9 bases. Germline V CDR1 and CDR2: LNHDA, SQIVND (reference sequence). This CDR3 comprises 15 residues. Trimming at V came to 3 bases and at J to 6 bases, leaving 6 bases not matched to a gene. The CDR3 here is CASSMGVAGANEQFF. The DNA for the CDR3 is TGTGCCAGTAGTATGGGAGTAGCGGGAGCCAATGAGCAGTTCTTC.

The chain employs TRBV27 and TRBJ1-1; tentatively, D is TRBD1 (6 bases). Deletions cut 2 bases from V and 5 bases from J, with 15 bases between. In germline, CDR1 is MNHEY, CDR2 SMNVEV (reference sequence). The CDR3 has 15 amino acids. CDR3 in amino acids: CASSLGQGFRTEAFF. CDR3 DNA: TGTGCCAGCAGTTTAGGGCAGGGGTTTAGGACTGAAGCTTTCTTT.

The chain uses TRBV5-4 and TRBJ2-1, with TRBD1 matching 8 bases. J was trimmed by 4 bases and V by 3 bases; bases with no gene match: 3. The germline V gene has CDR1 SGHNT and CDR2 YYREEE (reference sequence). This CDR3 is built from 14 residues. CDR3 loop: CASSSGQDYNEQFF. For the CDR3, the DNA is TGTGCCAGCAGCTCGGGACAGGATTACAATGAGCAGTTCTTC.

The chain employs TRBV9 and TRBJ1-2, with TRBD1 matching over 7 bases. There are 14 residues in the CDR3. The germline CDR1 and CDR2 sequences are SGDLS and YYNGEE. The V gene end was trimmed by 6 bases and the J gene end by 5 bases; junction bases not matched to a gene: 10. In DNA form, the CDR3 reads TGTGCCAGCACCCCGGAAGGGACAGTGTATGGCTACACCTTC. Its protein product is CASTPEGTVYGYTF.

V usage is TRBV19 and J usage is TRBJ1-2; unclear D gene. V was trimmed by 3 bases and J by 11 bases, leaving 16 bases between them. The CDR3 totals 13 residues. Germline CDR1 LNHDA, CDR2 SQIVND (reference sequence). CDR3: CASSIIGRLEYTF. CDR3 nucleotides: TGTGCCAGTAGTATTATAGGCCGTTTGGAGTACACCTTC.

V usage is TRBV18 and J usage is TRBJ1-4; possibly TRBD1 for D (6 bases). The germline CDR1 and CDR2 sequences are KGHSH and LQKENI. The V and J ends lost 2 bases and 8 bases respectively, with 9 bases between them. This CDR3 contains 13 residues. CDR3: CASSPKGDEKLFF. In nucleotides, the CDR3 is TGTGCCAGCTCACCAAAGGGGGACGAAAAACTGTTTTTT.

The chain couples TRBV29-1 to TRBJ1-2; D remains ambiguous. The CDR3 runs to 14 residues. Between the trimmed V and J ends, which lost 4 bases and 2 bases, there was a span of 14 bases. CDR1 is SQVTM, CDR2 ANQGSEA, per germline. The CDR3 loop is CSVGRQAQNYGYTF. The DNA for the CDR3 is TGCAGCGTTGGTAGGCAGGCACAGAACTATGGCTACACCTTC. Supplemented by reference TRBV29-1 and TRBJ1-2, the full variable domain reads SAVISQKPSRDICQRGTSLTIQCQVDSQVTMMFWYRQQPGQSLTLIATANQGSEATYESGFVIDKFPISRPNLTFSTLTVSNMSPEDSSIYLCSVGRQAQNYGYTFGSGTRLTVV.

The chain recombines TRBV19 with TRBJ1-5, with D possibly being TRBD1 (6 bases). Germline V gene data show CDR1 as LNHDA and CDR2 as SQIVND (reference sequence). The CDR3 has 18 residues. Trimming took off 5 bases at V and 4 bases at J, with 24 bases between the two ends. CDR3 loop: CASSYIRDTNVGNQPQHF. CDR3 nucleotide sequence: TGTGCCAGTAGTTACATCCGGGACACCAACGTGGGTAATCAGCCCCAGCATTTT.

The chain employs TRBV6-6 and TRBJ1-5, with TRBD1 matching over 7 bases. CDR3 length equals 14 residues. In germline, CDR1 is MNHNY, CDR2 SVGAGI (reference sequence). The V and J ends lost 4 bases and 4 bases, in that order; junction bases with no gene match: 4. The CDR3 coding sequence is TGTGCCAGCAGTTCACCGACAGGGAATCAGCCCCAGCATTTT. It codes for CASSSPTGNQPQHF.

V and J are TRBV7-8 and TRBJ1-5; possibly TRBD1 for D (6 bases). V was cut by 5 bases and J by 7 bases, with 21 bases left in between. Looked up from germline, CDR1 is SGHVS and CDR2 is FQNEAQ. The length of the CDR3 is 16 residues. CDR3 sequence (DNA): TGTGCCAGCAGCCAGGGGCCGGACCTTAGTGGACAGCCCCAGCATTTT. Protein product: CASSQGPDLSGQPQHF.

The V gene is TRBV7-2, the J gene TRBJ2-5; 11 bases fit TRBD1. CDR3 length: 16 amino acids. V was clipped by 7 bases and J by 5 bases; unmatched bases: 12. In germline, CDR1 is SGHTA, CDR2 FQGNSA. CDR3 sequence: CASTPKWTGGLETQYF. The CDR3, as DNA: TGTGCCAGCACCCCAAAATGGACAGGGGGCTTGGAGACCCAGTACTTC.

The CDR3 here is CASSLERGVAQYF. The CDR3 bases are TGTGCCAGCAGTTTAGAGCGGGGGGTAGCCCAGTACTTC. The chain couples TRBV12-3 or TRBV12-4 to TRBJ2-5; 9 positions agree with TRBD2. V lost 1 base to trimming and J lost 9 bases; unmatched junction nucleotides: 3. CDR3 length equals 13 residues.

The chain uses TRBV6-1 and TRBJ2-4, with 7 bases matching TRBD1. The CDR3 is 18 residues long. Germline CDR1 reads MNHNS; CDR2 reads SASEGT. The J segment lost 4 bases and the V segment lost 3 bases, leaving 15 bases of the junction unmatched. In DNA form, the CDR3 reads TGTGCCAGCAGTGACCCCAGGACAGGTCTTGATTTGAAAAACATTCAGTACTTC. This encodes CASSDPRTGLDLKNIQYF.

This clone was seen just once. The chain carries TRBV19 and TRBJ2-6, with 7 nucleotides matching TRBD2. The J segment lost 2 bases and the V segment lost 9 bases, leaving 7 bases of the junction unmatched. The CDR3 is 15 amino acids. Per germline, CDR1 LNHDA and CDR2 SQIVND (reference sequence). CDR3 in amino acids: CASRGGETGANVLTF. The CDR3 DNA is TGTGCCAGCCGTGGGGGGGAAACTGGGGCCAACGTCCTGACTTTC.

This clone was seen just once. The V and J genes are TRBV11-2 and TRBJ2-2; 8 bases match TRBD2. CDR3 size: 18 residues. Germline CDR1 is SGHAT and CDR2 is FQNNGV. V lost 5 bases and J lost 0; bases outside the gene matches: 11. The CDR3 is CASSPRGSGSANTGELFF. Here the CDR3 DNA reads TGTGCCAGCAGCCCCCGCGGGAGCGGGAGCGCGAACACCGGGGAGCTGTTTTTT.

The CDR3 nucleotides read TGTGCCAGTACTATGGGGCAAGCCTCTGGAAACACCATATATTTT. It encodes CASTMGQASGNTIYF. The chain employs TRBV19 and TRBJ1-3, with a weak D call TRBD1 (5 bases). Per the germline V gene, CDR1 is LNHDA and CDR2 is SQIVND (reference sequence). Deletions cut 7 bases from V and 0 bases from J, with 13 bases between. The CDR3 has 15 residues. Drawing the rest from reference TRBV19 and TRBJ1-3, the complete variable domain is DGGITQSPKYLFRKEGQNVTLSCEQNLNHDAMYWYRQDPGQGLRLIYYSQIVNDFQKGDIAEGYSVSREKKESFPLTVTSAQKNPTAFYLCASTMGQASGNTIYFGEGSWLTVV.

This clone was seen just once. The chain employs TRBV4-2 and TRBJ2-1; 7 bases fit TRBD2. Trimming cost V 4 bases and J 6 bases; bases outside gene matches: 6. Germline-derived CDR1 and CDR2 are LGHNA and YNFKEQ. The CDR3 is 14 amino acids. CDR3 sequence reads: CASSPGTNGNEQFF. The DNA of the CDR3 is TGTGCCAGCAGCCCCGGGACTAATGGCAATGAGCAGTTCTTC.

The chain is built from TRBV30 and TRBJ2-2, with D maybe TRBD2 (6 bases). The CDR3 length is 14 residues. V gave up 4 bases and J gave up 6 bases, with 15 bases separating them. Germline CDR1 and CDR2: GTSNPN and SVGIG (reference sequence). CDR3 sequence (DNA): TGTGCCTGGAAGGGTCAGGGAGGATCCGGGGAGCTGTTTTTT. This codes for CAWKGQGGSGELFF.

The chain couples TRBV3-1 (or the pseudogene TRBV3-2) to TRBJ2-2, with a possible D match to TRBD1 (6 bases). Trimming removed 3 bases from V and 10 bases from J, with 12 bases in between. This CDR3 region has 13 residues. Germline-derived CDR1 and CDR2 are LGHDT and YNNKEL (reference sequence). The CDR3 reads CASSQGQGKELFF. CDR3 DNA: TGTGCCAGCAGCCAGGGTCAGGGGAAGGAGCTGTTTTTT.